A single sample is the source of the 27 T cell receptor beta chains below, sequenced in a study of T cells in Graves' hyperthyroidism and ophthalmopathy. The investigators amplified TCR beta CDR3 regions from RNA transcripts. In the first-round RT-PCR of the TCR CDR3, the HTBI primer set was used. TCRdb re-called the multiplex PCR reads through MiXCR, storing one row per CDR3 protein. The table has around 760,000 distinct CDR3 sequences, about a third seen once. The material sequenced was blood. Every receptor here comes from a woman in her thirties or forties with Graves' hyperthyroidism.

This clonotype was recorded many times. The chain has TRBV6-5 and TRBJ1-2; 7 nucleotides line up with TRBD1. Germline V gene sequence: CDR1 MNHEY, CDR2 SVGAGI. This CDR3 contains 14 residues. V trimming: 2 bases; J trimming: 6 bases; junction bases outside the gene matches: 6. CDR3 protein: CASSYGNQGDGYTF. As DNA, the CDR3 is TGTGCCAGCAGTTACGGAAATCAGGGGGATGGCTACACCTTC.

There are many counts of this clonotype. The genes are TRBV2 and TRBJ1-4; D might be TRBD1 (6 bases). The V end was cut by 4 bases, the J end by 6 bases, with 9 bases between. This CDR3 spans 13 amino acids. Germline CDR1 reads SNHLY; CDR2 reads FYNNEI. The CDR3 loop reads CASSGRGHEKLFF. CDR3 in DNA: TGTGCCAGCAGTGGCAGGGGCCATGAAAAACTGTTTTTT. The full variable domain, completed using reference TRBV2 and TRBJ1-4, is EPEVTQTPSHQVTQMGQEVILRCVPISNHLYFYWYRQILGQKVEFLVSFYNNEISEKSEIFDDQFSVERPDGSNFTLKIRSTKLEDSAMYFCASSGRGHEKLFFGSGTQLSVL.

In its sample, this clonotype was seen a few times. The chain is built from TRBV7-9 and TRBJ1-2; no firm D call. Germline lookup yields CDR1 SEHNR and CDR2 FQNEAQ (reference sequence). The V end lost 4 bases, the J end lost 4 bases, and 10 bases lay between the germline ends. The CDR3 is 13 residues long. The DNA for the CDR3 is TGTGCCAGCAGCTACGTCGGCGGCTATGGCTACACCTTC. Translated, it gives CASSYVGGYGYTF.

V and J are TRBV19 and TRBJ1-1; possible D gene TRBD1, 5 bases. V lost 4 bases, J lost 11 bases, and 14 bases lay in between. In germline, CDR1 is LNHDA, CDR2 SQIVND (reference sequence). The CDR3 covers 12 residues. The CDR3 reads CASSKESAGAFF. The CDR3 DNA is TGTGCCAGTAGTAAGGAGTCTGCAGGGGCTTTCTTT.

The rearrangement joins TRBV25-1 to TRBJ1-6; D ambiguous. The CDR3 is 18 amino acids. The germline V and J ends were trimmed by 5 bases and 0 bases, with 17 bases remaining between them. The germline gives CDR1 MGHDK, CDR2 SYGVNS. The CDR3, as DNA: TGTGCCAGCAGTTGGAGTAGGGTTGGGAGCTCCTATAATTCACCCCTCCACTTT. Translation: CASSWSRVGSSYNSPLHF.

The V and J genes are TRBV4-1 and TRBJ2-6; D call uncertain. The CDR3 totals 16 residues. Germline CDR1 reads MGHRA; CDR2 reads YSYEKL. The V end lost 1 base, the J end lost 0 bases, and 7 bases lay between the germline ends. The CDR3 protein is CASSQVQGSGANVLTF. The CDR3 DNA follows: TGCGCCAGCAGCCAAGTTCAAGGCTCTGGGGCCAACGTCCTGACTTTC.

This clonotype has just a few counts. This chain joins TRBV6-5 and TRBJ1-3, with 7 bases identical to TRBD1. This CDR3 contains 15 residues. V shed 7 bases and J 0 bases; nucleotides not matched to a gene: 6. Germline CDR1 is MNHEY and CDR2 is SVGAGI. For the CDR3, the DNA is TGTGCCAGCATTTCAGGGGGGATCTCTGGAAACACCATATATTTT. It encodes CASISGGISGNTIYF.

The rearrangement joins TRBV10-3 to TRBJ2-6; D remains ambiguous. V dropped 1 base and J dropped 5 bases, with 6 bases sitting between them. Germline CDR1 and CDR2: ENHRY and SYGVKD. The CDR3 has 14 amino acids. The CDR3 here is CAISEFSRANVLTF. CDR3 coding DNA: TGTGCCATCAGTGAGTTCAGCAGGGCCAACGTCCTGACTTTC.

About this clonotype: In this CDR3 the conserved last residue, phenylalanine or tryptophan, is missing, so a read error is likely. The chain joins TRBV7-2 to TRBJ1-1; unclear D gene. This CDR3 region has 13 residues. CDR1 is SGHTA, CDR2 FQGNSA, per germline. V dropped 2 bases and J dropped 3 bases, with 7 bases sitting between them. The CDR3 spells CASSLSGDTEAFS. CDR3 DNA sequence: TGTGCCAGCAGCTTAAGCGGGGACACTGAAGCTTTCTCT.

Concerning this clonotype: This CDR3 is missing its conserved last phenylalanine or tryptophan, likely due to a read error. Written as DNA, the CDR3 is TGCAGTGCTAGAGTGCCAGGGAGCCATGGCTACACCCTC. Its protein product is CSARVPGSHGYTL. This chain uses TRBV20-1 with TRBJ1-2, with D possibly matching TRBD1 (5 bases). Looked up from germline, CDR1 is DFQATT and CDR2 is SNEGSKA (reference sequence). This CDR3 has 13 amino acids. Trimming left V 1 base short and J 6 bases short, with 12 bases between.

In this sample, this clonotype turned up many times. The J gene is TRBJ2-7, the V gene TRBV25-1, with TRBD1 matching over 10 bases. Trimming at V came to 8 bases and at J to 1 base, leaving 11 bases not matched to a gene. CDR1 and CDR2 (germline): MGHDK, SYGVNS. The CDR3 is made up of 16 amino acids. The CDR3: CASSRLGTGDSYEQYF. CDR3 DNA sequence: TGTGCCAGCTCCCGCTTAGGGACAGGGGATTCCTACGAGCAGTACTTC.

This clonotype was seen more than once but under ten times. The genes are TRBV19 and TRBJ1-2, with 8 nucleotides matching TRBD1. The CDR3 sequence is 13 residues long. Trimming removed 9 bases from V and 2 bases from J; junction bases left unmatched: 5. Germline lookup yields CDR1 LNHDA and CDR2 SQIVND (reference sequence). The CDR3 bases are TGTGCCAGCGGTGGACAGGGAAACTATGGCTACACCTTC. It specifies CASGGQGNYGYTF.

The chain couples TRBV6-5 to TRBJ1-2, with a weak D call TRBD1 (5 bases). The CDR3 is made up of 14 amino acids. The V end was cut by 6 bases, the J end by 6 bases, with 17 bases between. Germline V gene data show CDR1 as MNHEY and CDR2 as SVGAGI. DNA of the CDR3: TGTGCCAGCAGCCCCGGTTGGGGCCTGGATGGCTACACCTTC. It encodes CASSPGWGLDGYTF.

The V call is TRBV24-1, the J call TRBJ1-6; D gene uncertain. Per the germline V gene, CDR1 is KGHDR and CDR2 is SFDVKD. The CDR3 is 15 amino acids. V lost 4 bases, J lost 1 base, and 7 bases lay in between. The CDR3: CATSDVGSYNSPLHF. The CDR3 DNA reads TGTGCCACCAGTGACGTTGGTTCCTATAATTCACCCCTCCACTTT.

This clonotype has a count of ten or more. The chain joins TRBV20-1 to TRBJ2-7; 9 positions match TRBD2. V gave up 3 bases and J gave up 2 bases; unmatched junction bases: 5. CDR3 length equals 14 residues. Germline values: CDR1 DFQATT, CDR2 SNEGSKA (reference sequence). The CDR3 region has the DNA TGCAGTGCTAGTAATAGCGGGGGTGCCTACGAGCAGTACTTC. As protein: CSASNSGGAYEQYF.

Of note for this clonotype: Sequence at one end of the junction differs from germline and may be a read error. The V call is TRBV10-3, the J call TRBJ1-1; TRBD1 matches 8 bases. The CDR3 runs to 15 residues. From germline, CDR1 is ENHRY and CDR2 SYGVKD. The CDR3 bases are TGTGCCAGCAGTTACGACGGACAGGGCGGCACTGAAGCTTTCTTT. The encoded protein is CASSYDGQGGTEAFF.

This clonotype was seen ten or more times. The chain carries TRBV10-3 and TRBJ1-2; 9 bases agree with TRBD1. Losses at the gene ends were 7 bases for V and 8 bases for J; bases not matched to a gene: 17. CDR1 is ENHRY and CDR2 is SYGVKD in the germline V gene. The CDR3 extends over 16 amino acids. Here the CDR3 reads CAIISSPSGTGKGYTF. CDR3 DNA: TGTGCCATCATTTCCAGCCCCTCCGGGACAGGGAAGGGCTACACCTTC.

This clonotype was recorded many times. This chain uses TRBV25-1 with TRBJ1-5; 7 positions agree with TRBD1. The ends lost 6 bases at V and 4 bases at J; junction bases unmatched: 9. Germline V gene data show CDR1 as MGHDK and CDR2 as SYGVNS. The CDR3 extends over 15 amino acids. In DNA form, the CDR3 reads TGTGCCAGCAGCCAGACAGGGAGTGGTAATCAGCCCCAGCATTTT. Protein product: CASSQTGSGNQPQHF.

This clonotype was seen at least ten times. DNA for the CDR3: TGTGCCATCAGTGGGGGACAGGGGACCGGGGCCAACGTCCTGACTTTC. It translates to CAISGGQGTGANVLTF. V and J are TRBV10-3 and TRBJ2-6; TRBD1 agrees at 10 bases. This CDR3 is 16 amino acids long. Per the germline V gene, CDR1 is ENHRY and CDR2 is SYGVKD. The J segment lost 4 bases and the V segment lost 4 bases, leaving 4 bases of the junction unmatched.

This clonotype has only one observation. The CDR3 spells CSASWAGGQGRQYF. CDR3 bases: TGCAGTGCTAGTTGGGCAGGGGGGCAGGGACGGCAGTACTTC. The chain is built from TRBV20-1 and TRBJ2-7; TRBD1 might be the D (7 bases). V was pared by 3 bases and J by 9 bases, with 21 bases between. CDR3 length equals 14 residues. Germline V gives CDR1 DFQATT, CDR2 SNEGSKA (reference sequence).

This clonotype was observed at least ten times. The V call is TRBV29-1, the J call TRBJ1-1; D may be TRBD1 (5 bases). CDR3 length equals 11 residues. Trimming left V 5 bases short and J 11 bases short, with 15 bases between. CDR1 is SQVTM, CDR2 ANQGSEA, per germline. CDR3 amino acids: CSVLGVGRAFF. DNA of the CDR3: TGCAGCGTTTTAGGGGTAGGTCGGGCTTTCTTT. The variable domain in full, with the rest retrieved from reference TRBV29-1 and TRBJ1-1, is SAVISQKPSRDICQRGTSLTIQCQVDSQVTMMFWYRQQPGQSLTLIATANQGSEATYESGFVIDKFPISRPNLTFSTLTVSNMSPEDSSIYLCSVLGVGRAFFGQGTRLTVV.

V usage is TRBV25-1 and J usage is TRBJ1-3; 7 positions match TRBD1. Germline V CDR1 and CDR2: MGHDK, SYGVNS. V trimming: 8 bases; J trimming: 1 base; junction bases outside the gene matches: 17. The CDR3 totals 18 residues. In DNA form, the CDR3 reads TGTGCCAGCTCACCACTTACAGGGGAGGATGCTTCTGGAAACACCATATATTTT. This translates into CASSPLTGEDASGNTIYF.

Comment on this clonotype: This may be a read error: a much more frequent sequence differs by one nucleotide. V usage is TRBV9 and J usage is TRBJ1-2, with unresolved D. Per the germline V gene, CDR1 is SGDLS and CDR2 is YYNGEE. This CDR3 is 12 amino acids long. Trimming pared 3 bases from V and 7 bases from J, leaving 10 bases between. CDR3 sequence (DNA): TGTGCCAGCAGCGCCCCTAGGGTTGGCTACACCTTC. Translated: CASSAPRVGYTF. The variable domain in full, with the rest retrieved from reference TRBV9 and TRBJ1-2, is DSGVTQTPKHLITATGQRVTLRCSPRSGDLSVYWYQQSLDQGLQFLIQYYNGEERAKGNILERFSAQQFPDLHSELNLSSLELGDSALYFCASSAPRVGYTFGSGTRLTVV.

The chain employs TRBV19 and TRBJ1-5, with D maybe TRBD1 (5 bases). Germline CDR1 LNHDA, CDR2 SQIVND (reference sequence). The CDR3 is made up of 14 amino acids. V dropped 5 bases and J dropped 6 bases, with 14 bases sitting between them. The CDR3 DNA sequence: TGTGCCAGTAGTTCCGGGGGAGTAGGTCAGCCCCAGCATTTT. This codes for CASSSGGVGQPQHF.

This clonotype was seen ten or more times. The genes are TRBV9 and TRBJ1-1, with a tentative D call TRBD1 (5 bases). Germline CDR1 is SGDLS and CDR2 is YYNGEE. Trimming cost V 7 bases and J 4 bases, with 14 bases left between them. The CDR3 is made up of 13 amino acids. The DNA of the CDR3 is TGTGCCAGCCAGCGCCTCGGGGGCACTGAAGCTTTCTTT. Protein product: CASQRLGGTEAFF.

The chain combines TRBV12-3 or TRBV12-4 with TRBJ1-3, with D possibly matching TRBD1 (5 bases). Trimming cost V 3 bases and J 1 base, with 16 bases left between them. CDR3 size: 17 residues. The CDR3 spells CASSFYSGAFSGNTIYF. The CDR3 nucleotides are TGTGCCAGCAGTTTCTACTCCGGGGCTTTTTCTGGAAACACCATATATTTT.

This chain uses TRBV6-1 with TRBJ2-7; 7 positions match TRBD1. The CDR3 is made up of 16 amino acids. J gave up 2 bases and V 0 bases, and 7 bases lay outside the gene matches. Germline V gene lookup returns CDR1 MNHNS and CDR2 SASEGT. The DNA of the CDR3 is TGTGCCAGCAGTGAAGCGCTCGCGACAGGGACCTACGAGCAGTACTTC. Its translation is CASSEALATGTYEQYF.